What follows are 26 T cell receptor beta chains derived from one specimen sequenced in a study of T cells in women clearing cervical HPV infection. The method was immunoSEQ multiplex PCR; TCRdb's version includes in-frame clones alone and lacks a portion of them. The sample holds fewer than 30,000 clones. Sequenced: blood buffy coat. Receptor source: a woman aged 18 to 75 with a cervical HPV16 infection that either progressed to CIN3+ or cleared (not recorded which).

With respect to this clone: Sequencing ends 3 residues short of the CDR3 end; the germline J gene provides the rest. J is TRBJ2-7 and V is TRBV7-6, with D maybe TRBD2 (6 bases). The V gene lost 1 base and the J gene lost 1 base, with 11 bases spanning the gap. The CDR3 extends over 15 amino acids. Germline V CDR1 and CDR2: SGHVS, FNYEAQ. The CDR3 DNA, read in part, is TGTGCCAGCAGCTTAGGGGTAGCGGATTCCTACGAG. It translates to CASSLGVADSYE. In full, the CDR3 reads CASSLGVADSYEQYF.

The sequenced part of the CDR3 DNA is TGTGCCATCAGCACAGGGGGAGTTGAAGGGTATAATTCACCC. This gives the protein CAISTGGVEGYNSP. The complete CDR3 sequence is CAISTGGVEGYNSPLHF. This chain links TRBV10-3 with TRBJ1-6; 8 nucleotides match TRBD1. The CDR3 goes on 3 residues after the read ends, and that part is filled in from the germline J gene. The CDR3 covers 17 residues. Germline values: CDR1 ENHRY, CDR2 SYGVKD. J was trimmed by 4 bases and V by 6 bases; bases with no gene match: 11.

A word on this clone: The observed sequence ends 3 residues before the CDR3 terminus, with the missing tail filled in from the germline J gene. This sequence joins TRBV2 and TRBJ1-6; 9 nucleotides align to TRBD1. The V and J ends lost 6 bases and 7 bases, in that order; junction bases with no gene match: 4. The CDR3 loop spans 14 amino acids. Germline V gene data show CDR1 as SNHLY and CDR2 as FYNNEI. CDR3 DNA (partial): TGTGCCAGCAGGGAGGGACAGGGAAATTCACCC. It codes for CASREGQGNSP. The CDR3 as a whole reads CASREGQGNSPLHF.

As for this clone: The read comes to an end 3 residues before the CDR3 does, leaving the germline J gene to fill in the end. The rearrangement uses TRBV7-2 and TRBJ1-2; weak D call: TRBD1 (5 bases). The CDR3 consists of 15 residues. Germline CDR1 SGHTA, CDR2 FQGNSA. CDR3 loop: CASSFEAGQYNDYTF. Incomplete CDR3 DNA: TGTGCCAGCAGCTTCGAAGCGGGGCAATACAATGAC.

A remark on this clone: The CDR3 is cut off 3 residues early in the read; its end comes from the germline J gene. The chain couples TRBV20-1 to TRBJ2-1; 7 bases are shared with TRBD2. The CDR3 consists of 14 residues. V shed 2 bases and J 6 bases; nucleotides not matched to a gene: 7. Germline CDR1 DFQATT, CDR2 SNEGSKA (reference sequence). The CDR3 protein is CSARKGTTLNEQFF. The CDR3 DNA, read in part, is TGCAGTGCTAGAAAGGGGACTACCCTCAATGAG.

A note on this clone: The DNA ends 3 residues before the CDR3 does, and the rest of the CDR3 is filled in from the germline J gene. This sequence joins TRBV12-3 or TRBV12-4 and TRBJ2-3, with 8 bases that match TRBD2. The junction had 2 bases not matched to a gene; V was cut back by 1 base and J by 2 bases. This CDR3 spans 15 amino acids. The CDR3 region is CASSLERGYTDTQYF. The CDR3 bases that were read are TGTGCCAGCAGTTTAGAGCGGGGGTACACAGATACG.

A word on this clone: Sequencing ends 3 residues short of the CDR3 end; the germline J gene provides the rest. This chain joins TRBV5-8 and TRBJ2-3, with 10 positions matching TRBD2. The V gene end was trimmed by 5 bases and the J gene end by 6 bases; junction bases not matched to a gene: 9. The CDR3 spans 15 residues. Germline-derived CDR1 and CDR2 are SGHTS and YDEGEE. The CDR3 loop reads CASRFSGRRSDTQYF. CDR3 DNA, as far as it was read: TGTGCCAGCAGATTTAGCGGGAGGCGATCGGATACG.

Note on this clone: Sequencing ends 3 residues short of the CDR3 end; the germline J gene provides the rest. V is TRBV9 and J is TRBJ2-3; 7 positions match TRBD2. This CDR3 has 17 amino acids. Germline loops: CDR1 SGDLS, CDR2 YYNGEE. The junction had 12 bases not matched to a gene; V was cut back by 0 bases and J by 5 bases. The sequenced part of the CDR3 DNA is TGTGCCAGCAGCGTAGGAAGGGCTAGCGGAGTCCTAGATACG. This encodes CASSVGRASGVLDT. The CDR3 in full is CASSVGRASGVLDTQYF.

A note on this clone: The CDR3 end falls 3 residues outside the read, so it is completed with the germline J gene. The V call is TRBV24-1, the J call TRBJ2-7; tentative D call: TRBD2 (5 bases). V lost 3 bases and J lost 6, with 14 bases in between. The germline V gene has CDR1 KGHDR and CDR2 SFDVKD. CDR3 length: 14 residues. Partial CDR3 DNA: TGTGCCACCAGTGATGCACAGTTCGAGGGCGAG. Protein product: CATSDAQFEGE. The entire CDR3 protein reads CATSDAQFEGEQYF.

A word on this clone: The read ends 3 residues before the CDR3 terminus; that terminus is restored from the germline J gene. The V gene is TRBV2, the J gene TRBJ2-1, with D unclear. Germline loops: CDR1 SNHLY, CDR2 FYNNEI. The CDR3 runs to 13 residues. Deletions cut 6 bases from V and 5 bases from J, with 11 bases between. CDR3 amino acids: CASRVGPHNEQFF. The CDR3 DNA, read in part, is TGTGCCAGCAGGGTAGGGCCCCACAATGAG.

With respect to this clone: One end of the junction does not line up with germline, which may come from a read error. The CDR3 end is not reached by the read, which stops 3 residues before it; the germline J gene fills it in. The chain uses TRBV7-7 and TRBJ2-3, with TRBD2 matching over 12 bases. CDR3 length equals 16 residues. Germline V gene sequence: CDR1 SSHAT, CDR2 FNYEAQ (reference sequence). The CDR3 loop reads CASSSGLAGLTDTQYF. CDR3 DNA, as far as it was read: TGTGCTAGCAGCTCAGGACTAGCGGGACTGACAGATACG.

Notes on this clone: The read falls 3 residues short of the CDR3 end, and the missing part is taken from the germline J gene. The genes are TRBV2 and TRBJ2-3; 8 bases fit TRBD2. The CDR3 runs 15 residues. Per germline, CDR1 SNHLY and CDR2 FYNNEI. V lost 7 bases to trimming and J lost 4 bases; unmatched junction nucleotides: 10. CDR3 bases read: TGTGCCAGCACTCCTCGGGGGGGAACCTCAGATACG. This translates into CASTPRGGTSDT. The whole CDR3 protein is CASTPRGGTSDTQYF. Full variable domain (remainder filled in from reference TRBV2 and TRBJ2-3): EPEVTQTPSHQVTQMGQEVILRCVPISNHLYFYWYRQILGQKVEFLVSFYNNEISEKSEIFDDQFSVERPDGSNFTLKIRSTKLEDSAMYFCASTPRGGTSDTQYFGPGTRLTVL.

Concerning this clone: The read comes to an end 3 residues before the CDR3 does, leaving the germline J gene to fill in the end. This chain joins TRBV30 and TRBJ1-4; maybe TRBD1 (5 bases). The CDR3 consists of 12 residues. Germline values: CDR1 GTSNPN, CDR2 SVGIG (reference sequence). This CDR3 reads CAWTFGTGGLFF. CDR3 bases read: TGTGCCTGGACCTTTGGGACGGGGGGA.

Note on this clone: One end of the junction varies from germline; a read error may be responsible. The DNA ends 3 residues before the CDR3 does, and the rest of the CDR3 is filled in from the germline J gene. This rearrangement joins TRBV18 to TRBJ2-7; D might be TRBD2 (5 bases). In germline, CDR1 is KGHSH, CDR2 LQKENI. This CDR3 is 12 amino acids long. Partial CDR3 DNA: TGTGCCAGCGCACCGTACGGGGACGAG. It codes for CASAPYGDE. The whole CDR3 protein reads CASAPYGDEQYF.

With regard to this clone: The read falls 3 residues short of the CDR3 end, and the missing part is taken from the germline J gene. The J gene is TRBJ1-2, the V gene TRBV20-1; tentatively, D is TRBD1 (5 bases). V gave up 4 bases and J gave up 2 bases, with 17 bases separating them. Germline loops: CDR1 DFQATT, CDR2 SNEGSKA (reference sequence). The CDR3 runs to 15 residues. The CDR3 reads CSATMAGQGNYGYTF. The part of the CDR3 DNA that was read is TGCAGTGCTACAATGGCTGGCCAGGGAAACTATGGC.

Comment on this clone: Read sequence stops 3 residues before the CDR3 end, and the germline J gene provides the missing end. The chain is built from TRBV12-3 or TRBV12-4 and TRBJ2-5; D perhaps matches TRBD2 (6 bases). V was shortened by 5 bases and J by 5 bases, with 12 bases between the two germline ends. This CDR3 contains 13 residues. CDR3 loop: CASSPLAGETQYF. Incomplete CDR3 DNA: TGTGCCAGCAGTCCACTAGCTGGGGAGACC.

As concerns this clone: The CDR3 end is not reached by the read, which stops 3 residues before it; the germline J gene fills it in. The rearrangement uses TRBV5-4 and TRBJ2-7; 7 positions agree with TRBD2. Unmatched junction bases numbered 8, after V lost 5 bases and J lost 3 bases. This CDR3 comprises 14 residues. Germline assignment: CDR1 SGHNT and CDR2 YYREEE (reference sequence). CDR3 region: CASSKSGTYYEQYF. Incomplete CDR3 DNA: TGTGCCAGCAGTAAAAGCGGGACTTACTACGAG.

In regard to this clone: The sequence runs out 3 residues before the end of the CDR3; the remainder is reconstructed from the germline J gene. The V gene is TRBV5-5, the J gene TRBJ2-7, with 9 bases lining up with TRBD2. There are 14 residues in the CDR3. The trim removed 3 bases at V and 4 bases at J, leaving 5 bases unmatched. CDR1 is SGHKS and CDR2 is YYEKEE in the germline V gene (reference sequence). Incomplete CDR3 DNA: TGTGCCAGCAGCTATGGACTAGCGTCATACGAG. Translating it yields CASSYGLASYE. The full CDR3 is CASSYGLASYEQYF.

Points on this clone: Sequencing ends 3 residues short of the CDR3 end; the germline J gene provides the rest. This sample includes further DNA sequences coding for the same CDR3. This chain uses TRBV29-1 with TRBJ1-1, with D maybe TRBD1 (5 bases). This CDR3 has 13 residues. From germline, CDR1 is SQVTM and CDR2 ANQGSEA. CDR3 DNA (partial): TGCAGCGTTGAGGGGGGGACCTTCTACGAA. Its translation is CSVEGGTFYE. The entire CDR3 protein reads CSVEGGTFYEAFF.

The CDR3: CASSPGLGNSPLHF. The sequenced CDR3 bases are TGTGCCAGCAGCCCAGGGCTCGGGAATTCACCC. The genes are TRBV7-2 and TRBJ1-6, with a tentative D call TRBD1 (5 bases). The CDR3 goes on 3 residues after the read ends, and that part is filled in from the germline J gene. V was trimmed by 5 bases and J by 7 bases, leaving 12 bases between them. Germline CDR1 reads SGHTA; CDR2 reads FQGNSA. This CDR3 is built from 14 residues.

Comment on this clone: The read terminates 3 residues before the CDR3 end, so the remaining end is supplied by the germline J gene. The gene calls are TRBV2 and TRBJ1-4; D call uncertain. V was trimmed by 3 bases and J by 2 bases, leaving 4 bases between them. This CDR3 has 13 amino acids. Germline V gene sequence: CDR1 SNHLY, CDR2 FYNNEI. The covered CDR3 bases are TGTGCCAGCAGTGACAGGACTAATGAAAAA. Translating it yields CASSDRTNEK. In full, the CDR3 reads CASSDRTNEKLFF.

Points on this clone: The read gets to within 3 residues of the CDR3 end, and the germline J gene fills in the rest. This chain joins TRBV20-1 and TRBJ2-3; 9 nucleotides line up with TRBD1. The CDR3 extends over 15 amino acids. J lost 3 bases, V lost 1 base, and 5 bases had no gene match. Germline CDR1 is DFQATT and CDR2 is SNEGSKA (reference sequence). The CDR3 is CSARVGTGSTDTQYF. The sequenced part of the CDR3 DNA is TGCAGTGCTAGAGTGGGGACAGGGAGTACAGATACG.

Worth noting for this clone: Sequencing ends 3 residues short of the CDR3 end; the germline J gene provides the rest. This rearrangement joins TRBV4-2 to TRBJ1-4; 9 bases fit TRBD1. CDR3 length: 17 residues. Germline V CDR1 and CDR2: LGHNA, YNFKEQ. CDR3 amino acids: CASSRPTGGSDNSPLFF. The CDR3 DNA, read in part, is TGTGCCAGCAGCCGTCCTACAGGGGGCTCAGATAATTCACCA.

In regard to this clone: The CDR3 goes on 3 residues after the read ends, and that part is filled in from the germline J gene. This rearrangement joins TRBV30 to TRBJ2-3, with D possibly being TRBD1 or TRBD2 (5 bases each). Looked up from germline, CDR1 is GTSNPN and CDR2 is SVGIG (reference sequence). There are 13 residues in the CDR3. The part of the CDR3 DNA that was read is TGTGCCTGGAGAGGGGCAGGGTGGGAGACG. Translating gives CAWRGAGWET. The whole CDR3 reads CAWRGAGWETQYF.

As regards this clone: The CDR3 goes on 3 residues after the read ends, and that part is filled in from the germline J gene. This sequence joins TRBV19 and TRBJ2-2; TRBD1 might be the D (8 bases). Germline V CDR1 and CDR2: LNHDA, SQIVND (reference sequence). The CDR3 runs 14 residues. The DNA read from the CDR3 is TGTGCCAGTAGTATTGACAGGGGAGGGGAAAAG. Its protein product is CASSIDRGGEK. The entire CDR3 reads CASSIDRGGEKLFF. Full variable domain (remainder filled in from reference TRBV19 and TRBJ2-2): DGGITQSPKYLFRKEGQNVTLSCEQNLNHDAMYWYRQDPGQGLRLIYYSQIVNDFQKGDIAEGYSVSREKKESFPLTVTSAQKNPTAFYLCASSIDRGGEKLFFGEGSRLTVL.

Details on this clone: Read data end 3 residues before the CDR3 end; the end is taken from the germline J gene. V is TRBV19 and J is TRBJ1-5; 10 nucleotides line up with TRBD1. Germline lookup yields CDR1 LNHDA and CDR2 SQIVND (reference sequence). This CDR3 has 18 residues. The ends lost 5 bases at V and 1 base at J; junction bases unmatched: 11. The CDR3 bases that were read are TGTGCCAGTAGTGGTAACCGGGGACAGGGGATAAGCAATCAGCCC. This codes for CASSGNRGQGISNQP. The whole CDR3 region reads CASSGNRGQGISNQPQHF.